This TCR beta chain was recorded in a study of blood T cell repertoires in COVID-19. Germline V gives CDR1 SGHRS, CDR2 YFSETQ. The CDR3 covers 15 residues. The ends were cut back, 3 bases at V and 5 bases at J, with 17 bases in the middle. TCRdb's copy holds only in-frame clones and misses some; the assay was immunoSEQ multiplex PCR. The repertoire holds over 250,000 clones, 80% to 90% seen once, with about 5.7% in the top ten. The receptor comes from a woman aged 30 to 39 who had recovered from COVID-19. Specimen: PBMCs or T cells enriched from blood (not recorded which). The chain uses TRBV5-1 and TRBJ2-5, with D maybe TRBD2 (7 bases). This chain's CDR3 is CASSSRTGGTETQYF. The CDR3 bases are TGCGCCAGCAGCTCCAGGACGGGGGGCACGGAGACCCAGTACTTC.